This T cell receptor beta chain was observed in a study of blood T cell repertoires in COVID-19. The overall study: The United States, Italy and Spain were the sources of the acute and convalescent COVID-19 samples. Sample material is recorded as cDNA or gDNA derived from T cells, B-cell-depleted T cells, or PBMCs.

Per the original methods: How many nucleated cells were present was estimated from reference gene primer amplification. The method was immunoSEQ multiplex PCR; TCRdb's version includes in-frame clones alone and lacks a portion of them. The V and J calls and clone size come from that table; D and trimming were worked out from the DNA. Among about 670,000 clones listed, over 80% were seen once. The CDR3 is made up of 15 amino acids. V lost 2 bases, J lost 1 base, and 9 bases lay in between. Germline CDR1 is SGHVS and CDR2 is FQNEAQ. The chain is built from TRBV7-8 and TRBJ1-5, with D unclear. Specimen: peripheral blood. The sequence derives from a young woman with acute or convalescent COVID-19. CDR3 loop: CASSLSGTSNQPQHF. For the CDR3, the DNA is TGTGCCAGCAGCTTAAGCGGCACGAGCAATCAGCCCCAGCATTTT.